The following is a T cell receptor beta chain sequence with its context. Its antigen is undetermined. This sample is drawn from a study of OX40 agonist ivuxolimab in advanced cancers. Study-wide background: A male proportion of 70% to 90% was recorded, with mean age 60 years and range roughly 23 to 79.

The CDR3 loop spans 18 amino acids. Per germline, CDR1 LNHDA and CDR2 SQIVND (reference sequence). V shed 2 bases, J shed 1 base, and the junction held 11 bases outside the gene matches. Some clones are missing from TCRdb's copy, which holds only in-frame ones; the method was immunoSEQ multiplex PCR. The sample shows about 53,000 clones, approximately 88% of them seen only once. Study-level results: Low normalized T-cell clonal expansion also characterized some of the nonresponders. Antigen specificity remained undetermined for the expanded peripheral T cells.

Sample: CD4+ or CD8+ T cells sorted from blood, taken in a trial of the OX40 agonist ivuxolimab. The chain is built from TRBV19 and TRBJ1-3; 7 bases fit TRBD1. This TCR was recovered from an adult with an advanced solid tumor such as melanoma, head and neck, liver or kidney cancer. CDR3 in amino acids: CASSILPTGAVSGNTIYF. Here the CDR3 DNA reads TGTGCCAGTAGTATACTACCTACAGGGGCGGTATCTGGAAACACCATATATTTT.